Listed below are T cell receptor beta chains from one sample, sequenced in a study of response to subunit inactivated influenza vaccine. TCRdb re-analysed the RT-PCR reads in MiXCR, keeping a single row per CDR3 protein. The sample records about 520,000 distinct CDR3 sequences, less than 30% being singletons. Sample: CD4+ T cells sorted from PBMCs, taken around 5 days after vaccination. The receptors shown here come from a man aged 45-65 years who received an inactivated influenza vaccine. The CDR3 runs from the conserved cysteine through the conserved F or W. The order of the fields is J gene, D gene, clone size, V gene, CDR3 DNA, CDR3 protein. The D gene is left open where the match is weak. Size tells how often a clone was seen (once, few, many) or the class of an expanded clone, and some rows leave it out.

TRBJ2-1 | TRBD2 | . | TRBV4-2 | TGTGCCAGCAGCCGTCGAGCGGGAGTGGGATTATACAATGAGCAGTTCTTC | CASSRRAGVGLYNEQFF
TRBJ2-3 | TRBD2 | . | TRBV9 | TGTGCCAGCAGCGTAGGACTAGCGGGGTTCACAGATACGCAGTATTTT | CASSVGLAGFTDTQYF
TRBJ2-7 | TRBD1 | many | TRBV7-9 | TGTGCCAGCAGCTCCGGGACAGGGGTTTACGAGCAGTACTTC | CASSSGTGVYEQYF
TRBJ2-7 | . | . | TRBV20-1 | TGCAGTGCTAGAGTAGCGGCCCACCCCTACGAGCAGTACTTC | CSARVAAHPYEQYF
TRBJ2-5 | TRBD1 | . | TRBV10-3 | TGTGCCATCAGTCGGGGGACAGGGGAAGAGACCCAGTACTTC | CAISRGTGEETQYF
TRBJ2-7 | TRBD2 | . | TRBV3-1 | TGTGCCAGCAGCCGAGGACTAGCGGTGTCCTACGAGCAGTACTTC | CASSRGLAVSYEQYF
TRBJ2-7 | TRBD1 | once | TRBV3-1 | TGTGCCTGCAGCCAGACCGGGACAGGGGTTCCCGAGCAGTACTTC | CACSQTGTGVPEQYF
TRBJ1-4 | . | . | TRBV20-1 | TGCAGTGCCCATAGGGAAAAACTGTTTTTT | CSAHREKLFF
TRBJ1-5 | TRBD1 | . | TRBV28 | TGTGCCAGCGTTGAGGGACAGGGAAGGGGGGATAGCAATCAGCCCCAGCATTTT | CASVEGQGRGDSNQPQHF
TRBJ2-7 | TRBD1 | few | TRBV20-1 | TGCAGTGCTGAGACAGGGTTTAAGGACGAGCAGTACTTC | CSAETGFKDEQYF
TRBJ2-1 | TRBD1 | few | TRBV9 | TGTGCCAGCAGCGCGGACAGGGAGGAACCGTTCTTC | CASSADREEPFF
TRBJ1-6 | . | . | TRBV20-1 | TGCAGTGCTAGAGATGGGTGGGGAGGGGCCCTCCACTTT | CSARDGWGGALHF
TRBJ2-3 | . | few | TRBV7-9 | TGTGCCAGCAACCGAGTGGGGGAGAATACGCAGTATTTT | CASNRVGENTQYF
TRBJ1-4 | . | many | TRBV4-2 | TGTGCCAGCAGCCAAGTTGTGGGGCGGAGTAATGAAAAACTGTTTTTT | CASSQVVGRSNEKLFF
TRBJ2-2 | . | few | TRBV7-2 | TGTGCCAGCAGCTTAGCTCAGGGGCCCACCGGGGAGCTGTTTTTT | CASSLAQGPTGELFF
TRBJ2-3 | . | . | TRBV6-5 | TGTGCCAGTCGGGAGTCTGCAGATACGCAGTATTTT | CASRESADTQYF
TRBJ1-1 | . | few | TRBV11-2 | TGTGCCAGCAGCTTGGGGCCGGAGGACACTGAAGCTTTCTTT | CASSLGPEDTEAFF
TRBJ1-3 | . | many | TRBV7-9 | TGTGCCAGCAGCTCGGGGAGCTCTGGAAACACCATATATTTT | CASSSGSSGNTIYF
TRBJ2-1 | . | few | TRBV12-3/TRBV12-4 | TGTGCCAGCAGTTCGCAGGGGGACTATGAGCAGTTCTTC | CASSSQGDYEQFF
TRBJ2-7 | . | few | TRBV6-5 | TGTGCCAGCAGTTATCTTCAGGGGGGAAATAGCGAGCAGTACTTC | CASSYLQGGNSEQYF
TRBJ2-1 | TRBD2 | . | TRBV6-1 | TGTGCCAGCACCGGACTAGCGGGAGCGGGTGAGCAGTTCTTC | CASTGLAGAGEQFF
TRBJ2-7 | TRBD2 | . | TRBV10-3 | TGTGCCATCAGTGATTCCGGAGCGGGAGGTTCCTACGAGCAGTACTTC | CAISDSGAGGSYEQYF
TRBJ2-7 | . | . | TRBV11-2 | TGTGCCAGCAGCTTGGTCTTTTCTCGTGGTTTCGTAACAGGCTCCTACGAGCAGTACTTC | CASSLVFSRGFVTGSYEQYF
TRBJ2-6 | TRBD2 | . | TRBV18 | TGTGCCAGCTCACCAAGCCTAGCGGGAGTCTCTGGGGCCAACGTCCTGACTTTC | CASSPSLAGVSGANVLTF
TRBJ1-2 | TRBD1 | . | TRBV6-4 | TGTGCCAGAGAAGGGACAGCACAAAACCTCTATGGCTACACCTTC | CAREGTAQNLYGYTF
TRBJ1-1 | . | . | TRBV7-9 | TGTGCCAGCAGCTTAGCAATGGGGCTTGCCGAAGCTTTCTTT | CASSLAMGLAEAFF
TRBJ2-1 | . | . | TRBV6-1 | TGTGCCAGCAGTGTAAGGGAGACGTCCAATGAGCAGTTCTTC | CASSVRETSNEQFF
TRBJ2-1 | TRBD2 | . | TRBV6-2/TRBV6-3 | TGTGCCAGCAGAACCGTGGGACTAGACAATGAGCAGTTCTTC | CASRTVGLDNEQFF
TRBJ2-2 | . | many | TRBV12-3/TRBV12-4 | TGTGCCAGCAGTCAAAGATACACCGGGGAGCTGTTTTTT | CASSQRYTGELFF
TRBJ2-7 | . | few | TRBV20-1 | TGCAGTGCTAGAGTTCCGGCAGAAGCCTACGAGCAGTACTTC | CSARVPAEAYEQYF